The 27 T cell receptor beta chains below all came from one sample that was sequenced in a study of T cells after yellow fever vaccination. Using its own MiXCR run on the 5' RACE reads, TCRdb lists one record per CDR3 protein. The repertoire has 400,000 to 450,000 distinct CDR3 sequences, over 15% of them found once; the top ten carry roughly a sixth. The sample here was PBMCs, taken before the yellow fever booster vaccination. The receptor source for this set is a man aged 18 to 30 who received the YFV17D yellow fever vaccine.

This clonotype was picked up one time. This chain links TRBV24-1 with TRBJ1-2; the D gene is possibly TRBD1 (5 bases). CDR1 KGHDR and CDR2 SFDVKD come from the germline V gene. The CDR3 consists of 13 residues. The V end lost 4 bases, the J end lost 8 bases, and 13 bases lay between the germline ends. The CDR3 reads CATSDMTDGGYTF. CDR3 coding DNA: TGTGCCACCAGTGACATGACAGACGGGGGCTACACCTTC.

The chain joins TRBV10-3 to TRBJ2-2; D assignment may be TRBD1 or TRBD2 (5 bases each). V shed 3 bases and J shed 5 bases, with 22 bases lying between them. Per the germline V gene, CDR1 is ENHRY and CDR2 is SYGVKD. CDR3 size: 18 residues. The CDR3 DNA reads as TGTGCCATCAGTGATCCAAAGACTCGACCTGGGGGTACCGGGGAGCTGTTTTTT. Protein: CAISDPKTRPGGTGELFF.

This chain links TRBV29-1 with TRBJ1-1; possible D gene TRBD1, 6 bases. The V gene's germline CDR1 is SQVTM and CDR2 ANQGSEA. This CDR3 is 16 amino acids long. The germline V and J ends were trimmed by 4 bases and 1 base, with 19 bases remaining between them. As DNA, the CDR3 is TGCAGCGTTGCGGGAAGTCAGGGGCATGGGAACACTGAAGCTTTCTTT. Protein: CSVAGSQGHGNTEAFF.

This clonotype was detected only a few times. The chain is built from TRBV24-1 and TRBJ2-2; TRBD1 matches at 11 bases. This CDR3 has 18 residues. The V gene end was trimmed by 3 bases and the J gene end by 4 bases; junction bases not matched to a gene: 9. Germline lookup yields CDR1 KGHDR and CDR2 SFDVKD. The CDR3 DNA is TGTGCCACCAGTGATCCAAACTCCGGGACAGGGGGCACCGGGGAGCTGTTTTTT. It translates to CATSDPNSGTGGTGELFF.

This clonotype was counted only a few times. The V and J genes are TRBV6-5 and TRBJ2-1; the match to TRBD2 covers 9 bases. The junction had 4 bases not matched to a gene; V was cut back by 2 bases and J by 2 bases. Germline-derived CDR1 and CDR2 are MNHEY and SVGAGI. This CDR3 region has 16 residues. The CDR3 nucleotides read TGTGCCAGCAGTTACGGTGGCGGGGGGGCCTACAATGAGCAGTTCTTC. This gives the protein CASSYGGGGAYNEQFF.

This clonotype has more than one count but fewer than ten. V is TRBV6-5 and J is TRBJ2-3; 7 nucleotides line up with TRBD1. Germline lookup yields CDR1 MNHEY and CDR2 SVGAGI. The CDR3 has 15 amino acids. V lost 0 bases to trimming and J lost 5 bases; unmatched junction nucleotides: 5. The CDR3 protein is CASSYSRGGVDTQYF. The CDR3 nucleotides are TGTGCCAGCAGTTACTCGAGAGGGGGCGTAGATACGCAGTATTTT.

V usage is TRBV18 and J usage is TRBJ1-5; D uncertain. The CDR3 is 14 residues long. Trimming removed 1 base from V and 5 bases from J, with 9 bases in between. Per germline, CDR1 KGHSH and CDR2 LQKENI. CDR3: CASSPQGRDQPQHF. CDR3 nucleotides: TGTGCCAGCTCACCACAAGGACGTGATCAGCCCCAGCATTTT. The variable domain in full, with the rest retrieved from reference TRBV18 and TRBJ1-5, is NAGVMQNPRHLVRRRGQEARLRCSPMKGHSHVYWYRQLPEEGLKFMVYLQKENIIDESGMPKERFSAEFPKEGPSILRIQQVVRGDSAAYFCASSPQGRDQPQHFGDGTRLSIL.

The rearrangement joins TRBV6-6 to TRBJ1-4, with D possibly TRBD1 on 6 matching bases. Trimming left V 6 bases short and J 3 bases short, with 11 bases between. The CDR3 contains 14 residues. Germline V gene data show CDR1 as MNHNY and CDR2 as SVGAGI (reference sequence). CDR3 sequence (DNA): TGTGCCAGCAGACTACAGGGATCTAATGAAAAACTGTTTTTT. Translating gives CASRLQGSNEKLFF.

V usage is TRBV5-1 and J usage is TRBJ1-1, with D possibly TRBD1 on 5 matching bases. Trimming cost V 4 bases and J 3 bases, with 13 bases left between them. Germline CDR1 and CDR2: SGHRS and YFSETQ. The CDR3 has 14 amino acids. The chain's CDR3 is CASSPPGLDTEAFF. CDR3 DNA: TGCGCCAGCAGCCCACCGGGGCTTGACACTGAAGCTTTCTTT.

This clonotype was observed at least ten times. The V gene is TRBV11-2, the J gene TRBJ2-7; 7 bases align to TRBD1. CDR3 length equals 13 residues. Per germline, CDR1 SGHAT and CDR2 FQNNGV. The CDR3 DNA reads as TGTGCCAGCAGCTTGGGGGATGCGACAGGGTATAGAGTC. This translates into CASSLGDATGYRV.

V and J are TRBV4-2 and TRBJ2-2; D is ambiguous. Trimming took off 4 bases at V and 3 bases at J, with 15 bases between the two ends. The CDR3 runs to 16 residues. The germline V gene encodes CDR1 LGHNA and CDR2 YNFKEQ. The CDR3 DNA reads as TGTGCCAGCAGCCGCGAGGAACGGTACGACACCGGGGAGCTGTTTTTT. Its protein is CASSREERYDTGELFF.

This clonotype was counted between two and nine times. This chain joins TRBV25-1 and TRBJ1-2; possibly TRBD1 for D (5 bases). Germline V gene lookup returns CDR1 MGHDK and CDR2 SYGVNS. This CDR3 contains 14 residues. V lost 3 bases to trimming and J lost 5 bases, with 13 bases between them. CDR3 DNA sequence: TGTGCCAGCAGTGAGCCAGGGAGCGGGTATGGCTACACCTTC. Its protein is CASSEPGSGYGYTF.

This chain links TRBV9 with TRBJ1-4, with 12 bases that match TRBD1. With V trimmed by 3 bases and J by 3 bases, 9 bases remained unmatched. Germline-derived CDR1 and CDR2 are SGDLS and YYNGEE. This CDR3 is 18 amino acids long. CDR3 coding DNA: TGTGCCAGCAGCGGTGGGGGACAGGGGGCCGCGCCTAATGAAAAACTGTTTTTT. Its translation is CASSGGGQGAAPNEKLFF.

This clonotype occurred a few times. The chain joins TRBV29-1 to TRBJ2-7, with D uncertain. V shed 1 base and J shed 7 bases, with 14 bases lying between them. Germline V gene data show CDR1 as SQVTM and CDR2 as ANQGSEA. The CDR3 loop spans 13 amino acids. As DNA, the CDR3 is TGCAGCGTTGAAGTGAAGGGTTTGGGTGAGCAGTACGTC. This encodes CSVEVKGLGEQYV.

A few counts support this clonotype. The genes are TRBV29-1 and TRBJ1-1; D is ambiguous. V lost 3 bases, J lost 7 bases, and 15 bases lay in between. Germline values: CDR1 SQVTM, CDR2 ANQGSEA. CDR3 size: 13 residues. CDR3: CSVERQGPFEAFF. CDR3 DNA: TGCAGCGTTGAGAGACAAGGCCCCTTTGAAGCTTTCTTT.

The chain has TRBV6-2 or TRBV6-3 and TRBJ2-2; 7 bases are shared with TRBD1. CDR1 and CDR2 from the germline V gene are MNHEY and SVGEGT. The CDR3 contains 14 residues. V gave up 6 bases and J gave up 3 bases; unmatched junction bases: 4. CDR3 amino acids: CASRGQFYTGELFF. The CDR3, as DNA: TGTGCCAGCAGGGGACAGTTTTACACCGGGGAGCTGTTTTTT.

This clonotype was seen a handful of times. CDR3 protein: CASSLAGGVDEQFF. The CDR3 DNA follows: TGCGCCAGCAGCCTAGCGGGGGGCGTTGATGAGCAGTTCTTC. J is TRBJ2-1 and V is TRBV4-3, with TRBD2 matching 10 bases. The CDR3 totals 14 residues. CDR1 is LGHNA, CDR2 YSLEER, per germline. The V gene end was trimmed by 4 bases and the J gene end by 8 bases; junction bases not matched to a gene: 5.

This chain links TRBV7-2 with TRBJ2-1; 8 bases line up with TRBD2. This CDR3 has 16 amino acids. V gave up 4 bases and J gave up 3 bases; unmatched junction bases: 8. Germline assignment: CDR1 SGHTA and CDR2 FQGNSA. CDR3 in DNA: TGTGCCAGCAGCTGGGGGACTAGTGCTTTCTACAATGAGCAGTTCTTC. Encoded protein: CASSWGTSAFYNEQFF.

The chain recombines TRBV7-2 with TRBJ2-7, with TRBD2 identical over 12 bases. J gave up 3 bases and V 2 bases, and 8 bases lay outside the gene matches. The germline V gene has CDR1 SGHTA and CDR2 FQGNSA. This CDR3 is built from 17 residues. The CDR3: CASSLPNTSGGSYEQYF. As DNA, the CDR3 is TGTGCCAGCAGCTTACCAAATACTAGCGGGGGGAGCTACGAGCAGTACTTC.

This clonotype was seen a handful of times. CDR3 DNA: TGCAGTGCTGGCACCGGGACTAGCGGTTCCACAGATACGCAGTATTTT. Its protein is CSAGTGTSGSTDTQYF. The gene calls are TRBV20-1 and TRBJ2-3, with TRBD2 identical over 11 bases. This CDR3 contains 16 residues. The V and J ends lost 5 bases and 2 bases, in that order; junction bases with no gene match: 9. The germline gives CDR1 DFQATT, CDR2 SNEGSKA (reference sequence).

This clonotype occurred many times. The chain combines TRBV4-3 with TRBJ2-2, with D tentatively TRBD2 (5 bases). CDR1 LGHNA and CDR2 YSLEER come from the germline V gene. CDR3 length equals 15 residues. Trimming left V 0 bases short and J 7 bases short, with 12 bases between. This CDR3 reads CASSQDRGYGGELFF. CDR3 DNA: TGCGCCAGCAGCCAAGATCGAGGGTATGGCGGGGAGCTGTTTTTT.

The CDR3 region has the DNA TGTGCCAGCAGTTCCCGGGGAGCAGGCGACCTACAAAATGAGCAGTTCTTC. Translation: CASSSRGAGDLQNEQFF. The chain uses TRBV7-6 and TRBJ2-1; the D gene is possibly TRBD2 (5 bases). Trimming took off 6 bases at V and 7 bases at J, with 25 bases between the two ends. Per the germline V gene, CDR1 is SGHVS and CDR2 is FNYEAQ. This CDR3 is built from 17 residues.

This clonotype appeared a few times. The chain uses TRBV18 and TRBJ1-1; 8 nucleotides agree with TRBD1. The germline V gene has CDR1 KGHSH and CDR2 LQKENI. This CDR3 contains 18 residues. Germline trimming cut 3 bases from V and 4 bases from J; bases unmatched to any gene: 16. CDR3 sequence: CASSPQFGQGQTFTEAFF. Here the CDR3 DNA reads TGTGCCAGCTCACCGCAATTTGGACAGGGACAGACCTTCACTGAAGCTTTCTTT.

This clonotype was seen more than once but under ten times. The chain combines TRBV4-2 with TRBJ1-4, with TRBD1 matching over 10 bases. The germline V gene has CDR1 LGHNA and CDR2 YNFKEQ. J gave up 8 bases and V 4 bases, and 16 bases lay outside the gene matches. There are 18 residues in the CDR3. The CDR3 spells CASSRTDRGRTLDEKLFF. The CDR3 bases are TGTGCCAGCAGCCGGACCGACAGGGGGCGAACCCTCGACGAAAAACTGTTTTTT.

In this sample, this clonotype turned up many times. The chain carries TRBV5-1 and TRBJ1-1; D is perhaps TRBD1 (5 bases). CDR1 is SGHRS, CDR2 YFSETQ, per germline. The CDR3 is 13 residues long. The ends were cut back, 4 bases at V and 1 base at J, with 8 bases in the middle. The DNA for the CDR3 is TGCGCCAGCAGCGATCAGGGGAACACTGAAGCTTTCTTT. Translation: CASSDQGNTEAFF.

This clonotype came up a few times. The chain uses TRBV12-3 or TRBV12-4 and TRBJ2-3; TRBD1 is a possible D gene (6 bases). Deletions cut 6 bases from V and 11 bases from J, with 27 bases between. The CDR3 runs 16 residues. CDR3 DNA sequence: TGTGCCAGCAGCCGCAACTCCGGGACACCGGCGACGCGGCAGTATTTT. Amino acid sequence: CASSRNSGTPATRQYF.

This sequence joins TRBV12-3 or TRBV12-4 and TRBJ1-5; D is undetermined. V was shortened by 9 bases and J by 5 bases, with 20 bases between the two germline ends. This CDR3 has 15 residues. As DNA, the CDR3 is TGTGCCAGTCGCGCGGACGACGGAGGGCATCAGCCCCAGCATTTT. Amino acids: CASRADDGGHQPQHF.